What follows are 26 T cell receptor beta chains derived from one specimen sequenced in a study of cytomegalovirus exposure and HLA in healthy donors. The data were produced by immunoSEQ multiplex PCR, yet TCRdb's version contains in-frame clones alone and is incomplete. The data show roughly 80,000 clones, approximately 93% seen once. The sample was PBMCs. The source is a woman aged 18-29 years in good health and CMV-seronegative.

The chain combines TRBV30 with TRBJ1-4; TRBD1 aligns across 7 bases. V was pared by 1 base and J by 5 bases, with 7 bases of the junction left unmatched. The CDR3 consists of 15 residues. The germline V gene encodes CDR1 GTSNPN and CDR2 SVGIG (reference sequence). The CDR3 DNA reads as TGTGCCTGGAGTGCCGGGGACAGTTCCAATGAAAAACTGTTTTTT. It specifies CAWSAGDSSNEKLFF.

This clone was counted many times. The chain combines TRBV2 with TRBJ2-5, with a weak D call TRBD2 (6 bases). This CDR3 is built from 14 residues. Germline V lookup: CDR1 SNHLY, CDR2 FYNNEI. Trimming removed 5 bases at V and 5 bases at J, with 15 bases between. CDR3: CASSKSTSTETQYF. As DNA, the CDR3 is TGTGCCAGCAGTAAAAGCACTAGCACGGAGACCCAGTACTTC.

The chain is built from TRBV27 and TRBJ1-1; D uncertain. CDR1 and CDR2 from the germline V gene are MNHEY and SMNVEV (reference sequence). This CDR3 has 13 residues. Deletions cut 8 bases from V and 2 bases from J, with 12 bases between. DNA of the CDR3: TGTGCCAGCCAGGAAACCGCTAACACTGAAGCTTTCTTT. Translated: CASQETANTEAFF.

This clone has a handful of counts. The CDR3 protein is CSGGLEAYNEQFF. The CDR3 DNA follows: TGCAGCGGGGGGCTCGAGGCCTACAATGAGCAGTTCTTC. The chain employs TRBV29-1 and TRBJ2-1; D is perhaps TRBD1 (6 bases). Trimming removed 7 bases from V and 2 bases from J, with 12 bases in between. Germline values: CDR1 SQVTM, CDR2 ANQGSEA. The CDR3 runs 13 residues.

The gene calls are TRBV7-9 and TRBJ1-4; the match to TRBD1 covers 7 bases. V was pared by 5 bases and J by 6 bases, with 6 bases of the junction left unmatched. CDR1 SEHNR and CDR2 FQNEAQ come from the germline V gene (reference sequence). The CDR3 is 14 amino acids. The CDR3 DNA reads TGTGCCAGCAGCCACGGGACAGTCCATGAAAAACTGTTTTTT. Translation gives CASSHGTVHEKLFF.

V and J are TRBV4-1 and TRBJ1-5; D not certain. Germline-derived CDR1 and CDR2 are MGHRA and YSYEKL. CDR3 length: 19 amino acids. V was clipped by 0 bases and J by 0 bases, with 18 bases between them. The CDR3 region is CASSQDFGFSGYSNQPQHF. As DNA, the CDR3 is TGCGCCAGCAGCCAAGATTTTGGCTTTTCGGGGTATAGCAATCAGCCCCAGCATTTT.

The CDR3: CASRGPEGRETQYF. CDR3 DNA sequence: TGTGCCAGCAGGGGTCCAGAGGGCCGGGAGACCCAGTACTTC. The chain carries TRBV28 and TRBJ2-5; the D gene is possibly TRBD2 (5 bases). Trimming cost V 6 bases and J 5 bases, with 16 bases left between them. Germline loops: CDR1 MDHEN, CDR2 SYDVKM. The CDR3 loop spans 14 amino acids.

The V call is TRBV4-2, the J call TRBJ2-2; D gene unclear. The germline CDR1 and CDR2 sequences are LGHNA and YNFKEQ. The CDR3 consists of 13 residues. Trimming left V 6 bases short and J 5 bases short, with 10 bases between. CDR3: CASSGLRTGELFF. The CDR3 region has the DNA TGTGCCAGCAGTGGTTTGAGGACCGGGGAGCTGTTTTTT.

The V gene is TRBV29-1, the J gene TRBJ2-7, with 8 bases lining up with TRBD1. V shed 1 base and J 8 bases; nucleotides not matched to a gene: 7. This CDR3 comprises 13 residues. Germline CDR1 reads SQVTM; CDR2 reads ANQGSEA. Here the CDR3 reads CSVEAGDRQKQYF. The CDR3 nucleotides are TGCAGCGTTGAAGCCGGGGACAGGCAAAAGCAGTACTTC.

J is TRBJ2-3 and V is TRBV11-3; tentatively, D is TRBD1 (5 bases). CDR3 size: 18 residues. Per germline, CDR1 SGHNT and CDR2 YENEEA. V shed 1 base and J shed 0 bases, with 17 bases lying between them. The CDR3 DNA reads TGTGCCAGCAGCTTAGGGGGATGGGGCAGGGCAAGCACAGATACGCAGTATTTT. Encoded protein: CASSLGGWGRASTDTQYF.

This rearrangement joins TRBV5-4 to TRBJ1-6; the match to TRBD1 covers 8 bases. Germline V CDR1 and CDR2: SGHNT, YYREEE (reference sequence). The CDR3 sequence is 18 residues long. V gave up 4 bases and J gave up 0 bases; unmatched junction bases: 9. CDR3 DNA sequence: TGTGCCAGCAGCGCCCAGGACAGGGCGAGCTCCTATAATTCACCCCTCCACTTT. Its protein is CASSAQDRASSYNSPLHF.

J is TRBJ2-1 and V is TRBV7-3; TRBD2 matches 11 bases. Germline trimming cut 5 bases from V and 7 bases from J; bases unmatched to any gene: 7. From germline, CDR1 is SGHTA and CDR2 FQGTGA. This CDR3 spans 15 amino acids. CDR3 DNA sequence: TGTGCCAGCAGCCCCCATAGCGGGAGGGAAAATGAGCAGTTCTTC. The encoded protein is CASSPHSGRENEQFF. Using reference TRBV7-3 and TRBJ2-1 for the parts outside the CDR3, the full variable domain is GAGVSQTPSNKVTEKGKYVELRCDPISGHTALYWYRQSLGQGPEFLIYFQGTGAADDSGLPNDRFFAVRPEGSVSTLKIQRTERGDSAVYLCASSPHSGRENEQFFGPGTRLTVL.

V gene TRBV9 combines with J gene TRBJ2-7; 11 positions match TRBD1. The CDR3 runs to 20 residues. Germline CDR1 reads SGDLS; CDR2 reads YYNGEE. V shed 0 bases, J shed 4 bases, and the junction held 18 bases outside the gene matches. The CDR3 DNA reads as TGTGCCAGCAGCGTAGGTTTCTCCCCGTCAGGACAGGGGGCAGAGTACGAGCAGTACTTC. Translated, it gives CASSVGFSPSGQGAEYEQYF.

This chain links TRBV5-1 with TRBJ2-7; TRBD1 aligns across 7 bases. Germline assignment: CDR1 SGHRS and CDR2 YFSETQ. The trim removed 3 bases at V and 2 bases at J, leaving 5 bases unmatched. CDR3 length: 14 residues. In nucleotides, the CDR3 is TGCGCCAGCAGCTCCGGGACAGCGGCCTACGAGCAGTACTTC. Translation gives CASSSGTAAYEQYF.

V is TRBV7-6 and J is TRBJ1-2; no clear D gene. V gave up 3 bases and J gave up 2 bases, with 7 bases separating them. Germline V gene lookup returns CDR1 SGHVS and CDR2 FNYEAQ. CDR3 length: 13 residues. The chain's CDR3 is CASSLNENYGYTF. Here the CDR3 DNA reads TGTGCCAGCAGCTTGAATGAGAACTATGGCTACACCTTC.

The V gene is TRBV12-2, the J gene TRBJ2-1; the DNA was not used to check the table's D call, TRBD2. TRBV12-2 counts as a pseudogene. This CDR3 has 16 amino acids. CDR3 nucleotide sequence: TGTGCAAGTCGCTTAGTAAAGGGAGGCGTCTACAATGAGCAGTTCTTC. Protein product: CASRLVKGGVYNEQFF.

This chain uses TRBV7-2 with TRBJ2-2; 8 bases map to TRBD1. The CDR3 covers 16 residues. Trimming took 5 bases from V and 3 from J; bases not matched to a gene: 8. Germline V lookup: CDR1 SGHTA, CDR2 FQGNSA. The CDR3 region is CASSRTTGVDTGELFF. CDR3 bases: TGTGCCAGCAGCCGAACGACAGGGGTGGACACCGGGGAGCTGTTTTTT.

The gene calls are TRBV7-9 and TRBJ1-1; the D gene is possibly TRBD1 (6 bases). There are 16 residues in the CDR3. Per germline, CDR1 SEHNR and CDR2 FQNEAQ (reference sequence). V was shortened by 6 bases and J by 0 bases, with 17 bases between the two germline ends. CDR3 in amino acids: CASSLGLGAMNTEAFF. The DNA for the CDR3 is TGTGCCAGCAGTCTGGGGTTGGGGGCCATGAACACTGAAGCTTTCTTT.

This chain joins TRBV4-1 and TRBJ1-2; 9 positions agree with TRBD1. Per germline, CDR1 MGHRA and CDR2 YSYEKL. This CDR3 region has 15 residues. After removal of 1 base from V and 8 bases from J, the junction contained 8 bases not matched to a gene. CDR3 nucleotides: TGCGCCAGCAGCCAAGGACAACAGGGGGCACGGGGCTACACCTTC. It codes for CASSQGQQGARGYTF.

The chain employs TRBV2 and TRBJ2-5; possibly TRBD2 for D (6 bases). Trimming removed 6 bases from V and 3 bases from J, with 17 bases in between. The CDR3 runs to 15 residues. The germline gives CDR1 SNHLY, CDR2 FYNNEI. The CDR3, as DNA: TGTGCCAGCAGGGGTCCCGGGACTCAGAAAGAGACCCAGTACTTC. Translated: CASRGPGTQKETQYF.

The chain couples TRBV4-3 to TRBJ2-7, with 8 bases aligning to TRBD2. Trimming at V came to 3 bases and at J to 0 bases, leaving 4 bases not matched to a gene. Looked up from germline, CDR1 is LGHNA and CDR2 is YSLEER. The CDR3 covers 15 residues. As DNA, the CDR3 is TGCGCCAGCAGCCAGTTGCGGGGGGCCTCCTACGAGCAGTACTTC. As protein: CASSQLRGASYEQYF.

This chain connects TRBV7-8 to TRBJ2-1; the D is unclear. The V and J ends lost 2 bases and 10 bases respectively, with 9 bases between them. CDR1 and CDR2 from the germline V gene are SGHVS and FQNEAQ. CDR3 length equals 12 residues. The CDR3 region is CASSLSILEQFF. Written as DNA, the CDR3 is TGTGCCAGCAGCTTATCTATACTAGAGCAGTTCTTC.

The chain is built from TRBV11-3 and TRBJ2-1, with 14 positions matching TRBD2. The length of the CDR3 is 20 residues. Germline CDR1 is SGHNT and CDR2 is YENEEA. V gave up 1 base and J gave up 0 bases; unmatched junction bases: 8. DNA for the CDR3: TGTGCCAGCAGCTTAGGAAGGAGGACTAGCGGGAGGCCCTCCTACAATGAGCAGTTCTTC. Amino acid sequence: CASSLGRRTSGRPSYNEQFF.

In DNA, the CDR3 is TGCAGTGGCGGGGGGCTAGCGCAAGAGACCCAGTACTTC. Amino acids: CSGGGLAQETQYF. The chain recombines TRBV29-1 with TRBJ2-5; the match to TRBD2 covers 8 bases. Germline CDR1 and CDR2: SQVTM and ANQGSEA. CDR3 length: 13 amino acids.

This chain joins TRBV6-6 and TRBJ1-2; D is undetermined. Germline values: CDR1 MNHNY, CDR2 SVGAGI (reference sequence). Trimming pared 0 bases from V and 6 bases from J, leaving 11 bases between. The CDR3 contains 14 residues. CDR3 DNA: TGTGCCAGCAGTTACTCGACGCAGGAAGATGGCTACACCTTC. Translated: CASSYSTQEDGYTF.

The J gene is TRBJ2-1, the V gene TRBV5-1, with D perhaps TRBD2 (5 bases). CDR1 and CDR2 from the germline V gene are SGHRS and YFSETQ. The V gene lost 2 bases and the J gene lost 8 bases, with 8 bases spanning the gap. This CDR3 spans 12 amino acids. CDR3 sequence (DNA): TGCGCCAGCAGCTTTTTGGGAGATGAGCAGTTCTTC. It yields the protein CASSFLGDEQFF.